The 17 T cell receptor beta chains listed next were all sequenced from one sample in a study of cytomegalovirus exposure and HLA in healthy donors. The study ran its PCR with 60 Vbeta and 13 Jbeta primers. Clones were sequenced by immunoSEQ multiplex PCR, and TCRdb holds only the in-frame ones, with some missing. The table shows 95,000 to 150,000 clones, with around 67% occurring only once. Sequencing was done on a sample of PBMCs. The receptors here all came from a middle-aged woman in good health and CMV-seronegative.

J is TRBJ2-2 and V is TRBV2, with D tentatively TRBD2 (6 bases). The CDR3 length is 15 residues. Germline lookup yields CDR1 SNHLY and CDR2 FYNNEI. The V gene lost 4 bases and the J gene lost 6 bases, with 15 bases spanning the gap. CDR3 amino acids: CASSGSGWGAGELFF. The DNA of the CDR3 is TGTGCCAGCAGTGGCAGCGGGTGGGGCGCCGGGGAGCTGTTTTTT.

This sequence joins TRBV29-1 and TRBJ2-2, with TRBD2 as a possible D gene (6 bases). This CDR3 is built from 12 residues. Germline V CDR1 and CDR2: SQVTM, ANQGSEA. V lost 3 bases, J lost 5 bases, and 7 bases lay in between. DNA for the CDR3: TGCAGCGTTGATGCGGGGACCGGGGAGCTGTTTTTT. It yields the protein CSVDAGTGELFF.

The chain carries TRBV7-2 and TRBJ2-7, with 8 bases identical to TRBD2. V lost 8 bases, J lost 4 bases, and 10 bases stayed unmatched. Germline V gene sequence: CDR1 SGHTA, CDR2 FQGNSA. The CDR3 sequence is 14 residues long. CDR3 sequence: CASSAGTSFYEQYF. CDR3 nucleotide sequence: TGTGCCAGCTCGGCCGGGACTAGTTTTTACGAGCAGTACTTC.

The chain recombines TRBV5-4 with TRBJ1-1; TRBD1 aligns across 9 bases. V gave up 4 bases and J gave up 0 bases; unmatched junction bases: 7. The CDR3 sequence is 16 residues long. Germline V gene lookup returns CDR1 SGHNT and CDR2 YYREEE (reference sequence). CDR3 sequence reads: CASSAATGGLNTEAFF. CDR3 sequence (DNA): TGTGCCAGCAGCGCAGCGACAGGGGGTCTGAACACTGAAGCTTTCTTT.

The CDR3 nucleotides read TGCAGCGTTGATACAGGGGGCTATGGCTACACCTTC. This sequence encodes CSVDTGGYGYTF. The V and J genes are TRBV29-1 and TRBJ1-2, with 8 bases that match TRBD1. There are 12 residues in the CDR3. Germline lookup yields CDR1 SQVTM and CDR2 ANQGSEA. Trimming cost V 3 bases and J 4 bases; bases outside gene matches: 1.

The chain carries TRBV9 and TRBJ1-1; no firm D call. Per germline, CDR1 SGDLS and CDR2 YYNGEE. The CDR3 loop spans 12 amino acids. Between the trimmed V and J ends, which lost 4 bases and 6 bases, there was a span of 10 bases. The CDR3 DNA follows: TGTGCCAGCAGCCCCCGGGAATCTGAAGCTTTCTTT. It codes for CASSPRESEAFF. The full variable domain, with the rest looked up from reference TRBV9 and TRBJ1-1, is DSGVTQTPKHLITATGQRVTLRCSPRSGDLSVYWYQQSLDQGLQFLIQYYNGEERAKGNILERFSAQQFPDLHSELNLSSLELGDSALYFCASSPRESEAFFGQGTRLTVV.

This clone was counted once. V and J are TRBV28 and TRBJ1-5; TRBD1 aligns across 7 bases. V was clipped by 5 bases and J by 2 bases; unmatched bases: 3. CDR1 is MDHEN and CDR2 is SYDVKM in the germline V gene. The CDR3 covers 14 residues. As DNA, the CDR3 is TGTGCCAGCAGTCCAGGGGGAGGCAATCAGCCCCAGCATTTT. Translated, it gives CASSPGGGNQPQHF.

This chain connects TRBV30 to TRBJ2-7, with 9 bases fitting TRBD2. J gave up 5 bases and V 0 bases, and 2 bases lay outside the gene matches. CDR3 length: 13 amino acids. In germline, CDR1 is GTSNPN, CDR2 SVGIG (reference sequence). CDR3 in DNA: TGTGCCTGGAGTGTAGCGGGAGGACACGAGCAGTACTTC. It encodes CAWSVAGGHEQYF.

This clone was seen a handful of times. This chain uses TRBV7-2 with TRBJ1-5, with TRBD1 matching over 7 bases. From germline, CDR1 is SGHTA and CDR2 FQGNSA. The length of the CDR3 is 16 residues. V was clipped by 1 base and J by 2 bases; unmatched bases: 5. The CDR3 DNA reads as TGTGCCAGCAGCTTAGTGGGACAGTGGGGCAATCAGCCCCAGCATTTT. Residues: CASSLVGQWGNQPQHF.

The chain combines TRBV6-1 with TRBJ2-3, with no clear D. V lost 2 bases and J 7 bases, leaving 10 bases between the germline ends. The CDR3 spans 13 residues. The germline V gene encodes CDR1 MNHNS and CDR2 SASEGT. CDR3 sequence (DNA): TGTGCCAGCAGTGAAACGAAACAGTATACGCAGTATTTT. Encoded protein: CASSETKQYTQYF.

For this clone: An end of the junction does not agree with germline; a read error may underlie this. For the CDR3, the DNA is TGTGCCAGCAGCTCCGCCGGGACAGGGTCCCCCCAGAACTTC. Translation gives CASSSAGTGSPQNF. This sequence joins TRBV7-2 and TRBJ2-7, with 9 bases aligning to TRBD1. CDR1 and CDR2 from the germline V gene are SGHTA and FQGNSA. The CDR3 has 14 amino acids. Drawing the rest from reference TRBV7-2 and TRBJ2-7, the complete variable domain is GAGVSQSPSNKVTEKGKDVELRCDPISGHTALYWYRQSLGQGLEFLIYFQGNSAPDKSGLPSDRFSAERTGGSVSTLTIQRTQQEDSAVYLCASSSAGTGSPQNFGPGTRLTVT.

The rearrangement joins TRBV19 to TRBJ2-3; D may be TRBD2 (7 bases). The CDR3 length is 15 residues. V lost 4 bases to trimming and J lost 5 bases, with 16 bases between them. The germline V gene has CDR1 LNHDA and CDR2 SQIVND (reference sequence). The CDR3 DNA sequence: TGTGCCAGTAGTAATCTGCGGGGGCGTCAAGATACGCAGTATTTT. It specifies CASSNLRGRQDTQYF. The variable domain in full, with the rest retrieved from reference TRBV19 and TRBJ2-3, is DGGITQSPKYLFRKEGQNVTLSCEQNLNHDAMYWYRQDPGQGLRLIYYSQIVNDFQKGDIAEGYSVSREKKESFPLTVTSAQKNPTAFYLCASSNLRGRQDTQYFGPGTRLTVL.

The CDR3 protein is CASSYHARGKETQYF. CDR3 sequence (DNA): TGCGCCAGCAGCTACCACGCCCGCGGGAAAGAGACCCAGTACTTC. The chain joins TRBV5-1 to TRBJ2-5; maybe TRBD2 (6 bases). The CDR3 contains 15 residues. Trimming removed 3 bases at V and 3 bases at J, with 15 bases between. Germline CDR1 is SGHRS and CDR2 is YFSETQ.

The genes are TRBV11-2 and TRBJ2-1, with 7 positions matching TRBD1. J gave up 0 bases and V 0 bases, and 5 bases lay outside the gene matches. Germline lookup yields CDR1 SGHAT and CDR2 FQNNGV. The CDR3 is 17 amino acids. The CDR3 DNA reads as TGTGCCAGCAGCTTAGAAAGGGGGACAGTCTCCTACAATGAGCAGTTCTTC. Translation gives CASSLERGTVSYNEQFF.

In the case of this clone: The sample contains more than one DNA sequence encoding this CDR3. DNA for the CDR3: TGTGCCAGCAGCTTACAGGGGGCACCGGGCTACACCTTC. This encodes CASSLQGAPGYTF. V gene TRBV5-4 combines with J gene TRBJ1-2, with TRBD1 matching over 9 bases. The CDR3 has 13 residues. Losses at the gene ends were 2 bases for V and 8 bases for J; bases not matched to a gene: 4. Germline V gene data show CDR1 as SGHNT and CDR2 as YYREEE (reference sequence).

The chain recombines TRBV4-3 with TRBJ1-4; TRBD1 agrees at 9 bases. The CDR3 has 18 residues. CDR1 and CDR2 from the germline V gene are LGHNA and YSLEER. The V and J ends lost 1 base and 4 bases, in that order; junction bases with no gene match: 10. CDR3 sequence: CASSQVPLWDRVNEKLFF. In DNA, the CDR3 is TGCGCCAGCAGCCAAGTACCACTCTGGGACAGGGTTAATGAAAAACTGTTTTTT.

The table lists this clone with a few counts. This chain connects TRBV2 to TRBJ1-1, with D perhaps TRBD1 (6 bases). The CDR3 length is 14 residues. Germline V gives CDR1 SNHLY, CDR2 FYNNEI. The germline V and J ends were trimmed by 3 bases and 1 base, with 9 bases remaining between them. CDR3 bases: TGTGCCAGCAGTGATCAGGGGTGGAACACTGAAGCTTTCTTT. Translated: CASSDQGWNTEAFF.